The clone carrying this TCR beta chain was observed a few times. The sample comes from a study of early T cells in non-severe SARS-CoV-2 infection. Overall study: Unpaired chains resulted from sequencing bulk RNA of unsorted whole blood.

This CDR3 has 13 residues. Germline V gene data show CDR1 as MNHNY and CDR2 as SVGAGI (reference sequence). V shed 7 bases and J shed 0 bases, with 10 bases lying between them. The library protocol tagged individual cDNA molecules with unique molecular identifiers. TCRdb itself ran the 5' RACE reads through MiXCR, one entry per CDR3 protein. The data show about 63,000 distinct CDR3 sequences, 10% to 15% seen once. The source material was whole blood. The J gene is TRBJ2-7, the V gene TRBV6-6, with D hard to call. The sequence was collected from an adult who was a healthcare worker with PCR-confirmed SARS-CoV-2 infection or an uninfected control (not recorded which). CDR3 sequence (DNA): TGTGCCAGCACTGAGAATACCTCCTACGAGCAGTACTTC. It yields the protein CASTENTSYEQYF.